Each of the 25 T cell receptor beta chains below was sequenced from the same sample in a study of blood T cell repertoires in COVID-19. This table comes from immunoSEQ multiplex PCR, and its TCRdb copy is limited to in-frame clones, with some not included. The data show under 200,000 clones, with approximately 79% seen just once and less than 5.5% held by the top ten. The material sequenced was PBMCs or T cells enriched from blood (not recorded which). These receptors all stem from an older woman with acute COVID-19.

The sample holds one count of this clone. The rearrangement uses TRBV5-1 and TRBJ2-5; D remains unclear. Trimming took 4 bases from V and 5 from J, leaving 12 bases between them. CDR1 and CDR2 (germline): SGHRS, YFSETQ. There are 13 residues in the CDR3. CDR3 loop: CASSPNVSETQYF. The CDR3 DNA is TGCGCCAGCAGCCCTAACGTTTCGGAGACCCAGTACTTC.

This rearrangement joins TRBV6-2 or TRBV6-3 to TRBJ1-1, with 7 bases matching TRBD1. Germline CDR1 is MNHEY and CDR2 is SVGEGT. With 2 bases clipped from V and 10 bases from J, the junction kept 16 bases outside the gene matches. This CDR3 has 16 residues. The CDR3 loop reads CASSYPAGGSLGVAFF. CDR3 nucleotide sequence: TGTGCCAGCAGTTACCCGGCAGGGGGTTCCCTTGGTGTAGCTTTCTTT.

The rearrangement uses TRBV7-7 and TRBJ2-7; D remains ambiguous. Germline assignment: CDR1 SSHAT and CDR2 FNYEAQ (reference sequence). V lost 5 bases and J lost 2, with 16 bases in between. The CDR3 is 15 amino acids. The CDR3 DNA follows: TGTGCCAGCAGCCCCGCGGCGGAGCCCACCTACGAGCAGTACTTC. It encodes CASSPAAEPTYEQYF.

The CDR3 loop reads CASSLADRDTDTQYF. The CDR3 DNA reads TGTGCCAGCAGCTTAGCGGACAGAGACACAGATACGCAGTATTTT. The rearrangement links TRBV7-6 to TRBJ2-3, with TRBD1 as a possible D gene (6 bases). V lost 0 bases and J lost 2, with 9 bases in between. Germline V gene lookup returns CDR1 SGHVS and CDR2 FNYEAQ. The CDR3 runs 15 residues.

The CDR3 bases are TGTGCCAGCAAGGACAGCCACTATGGCTACACCTTC. It specifies CASKDSHYGYTF. The chain carries TRBV28 and TRBJ1-2, with D possibly matching TRBD1 (6 bases). The CDR3 totals 12 residues. Germline loops: CDR1 MDHEN, CDR2 SYDVKM. With 7 bases removed from V and 3 bases from J, the gap between germline ends came to 9 bases.

This clone came up once. The J gene is TRBJ2-4, the V gene TRBV10-1, with D tentatively TRBD2 (5 bases). Germline assignment: CDR1 WNHNN and CDR2 SYGVQD (reference sequence). This CDR3 contains 16 residues. Deletions cut 6 bases from V and 1 base from J, with 16 bases between. The CDR3 is CASRYRPTSAKNIQYF. The CDR3 DNA is TGCGCCAGCAGATACCGACCAACTAGTGCCAAAAACATTCAGTACTTC.

This chain connects TRBV18 to TRBJ2-2; a possible D gene is TRBD1 (6 bases). The CDR3 covers 16 residues. Trimming stripped 0 bases from V and 4 bases from J, with 12 bases between. Per germline, CDR1 KGHSH and CDR2 LQKENI. CDR3 coding DNA: TGTGCCAGCTCACCACCCCATCTGGGGGCCACCGGGGAGCTGTTTTTT. Protein: CASSPPHLGATGELFF.

The genes are TRBV3-1 (or the pseudogene TRBV3-2) and TRBJ2-7; D might be TRBD1 (5 bases). The CDR3 runs to 16 residues. Germline-derived CDR1 and CDR2 are LGHDT and YNNKEL (reference sequence). Trimming took 4 bases from V and 0 from J, leaving 16 bases between them. CDR3 nucleotides: TGTGCCAGCAGCCGGGGCGCCGGACGAAGCTCCTACGAGCAGTACTTC. It codes for CASSRGAGRSSYEQYF.

This clone appeared many times. V usage is TRBV21-1 and J usage is TRBJ2-2; the DNA was not used to check the table's D call, TRBD2. TRBV21-1 is a pseudogene locus. This CDR3 has 16 residues. The CDR3: CASSPLGGGPTGELFF. The CDR3 DNA sequence: TGTGCCAGCAGCCCCCTAGGGGGGGGTCCCACCGGGGAGCTGTTTTTT.

The chain's CDR3 is CASSPQVTGSHSGNTIYF. The DNA for the CDR3 is TGTGCCAGCTCACCTCAAGTGACAGGGTCGCACTCTGGAAACACCATATATTTT. This rearrangement joins TRBV18 to TRBJ1-3, with 7 bases identical to TRBD1. This CDR3 spans 18 amino acids. V lost 3 bases and J lost 0; bases outside the gene matches: 11. Germline V gives CDR1 KGHSH, CDR2 LQKENI. The variable domain in full, completed from reference TRBV18 and TRBJ1-3, reads NAGVMQNPRHLVRRRGQEARLRCSPMKGHSHVYWYRQLPEEGLKFMVYLQKENIIDESGMPKERFSAEFPKEGPSILRIQQVVRGDSAAYFCASSPQVTGSHSGNTIYFGEGSWLTVV.

CDR3 nucleotide sequence: TGTGCCAGCTCACCCCAGGGGCGACAAGAGACCCAGTACTTC. Protein product: CASSPQGRQETQYF. This sequence joins TRBV18 and TRBJ2-5; maybe TRBD1 (6 bases). This CDR3 spans 14 amino acids. Germline V gene data show CDR1 as KGHSH and CDR2 as LQKENI. The V end was cut by 3 bases, the J end by 2 bases, with 10 bases between. The full variable domain, in which reference TRBV18 and TRBJ2-5 provide the parts outside the CDR3, is NAGVMQNPRHLVRRRGQEARLRCSPMKGHSHVYWYRQLPEEGLKFMVYLQKENIIDESGMPKERFSAEFPKEGPSILRIQQVVRGDSAAYFCASSPQGRQETQYFGPGTRLLVL.

The chain couples TRBV28 to TRBJ1-2, with D tentatively TRBD1 (5 bases). The CDR3 has 13 amino acids. V gave up 10 bases and J gave up 1 base, with 13 bases separating them. The germline V gene has CDR1 MDHEN and CDR2 SYDVKM. The CDR3 nucleotides are TGTGCCATACCTAACAGGAGTAACTATGGCTACACCTTC. Amino acids: CAIPNRSNYGYTF.

The chain combines TRBV24-1 with TRBJ1-4, with D tentatively TRBD1 (5 bases). Trimming shortened V by 0 bases and J by 3 bases, and 7 bases separated the two germline ends. This CDR3 spans 15 amino acids. Germline V gene lookup returns CDR1 KGHDR and CDR2 SFDVKD. The CDR3 DNA reads TGTGCCACCAGTGATTTGGGGGGGTCTAATGAAAAACTGTTTTTT. It codes for CATSDLGGSNEKLFF.

A few counts support this clone. V usage is TRBV4-2 and J usage is TRBJ1-6; 8 nucleotides agree with TRBD1. This CDR3 comprises 18 residues. CDR1 and CDR2 from the germline V gene are LGHNA and YNFKEQ. The V gene end was trimmed by 0 bases and the J gene end by 10 bases; junction bases not matched to a gene: 14. The CDR3 protein is CASSQETGGGLRLSPLHF. The CDR3 coding sequence is TGTGCCAGCAGCCAAGAAACAGGGGGAGGACTCCGGTTGTCACCCCTCCACTTT.

The rearrangement links TRBV7-2 to TRBJ2-3, with 8 positions matching TRBD2. CDR1 is SGHTA, CDR2 FQGNSA, per germline. The CDR3 sequence is 15 residues long. The ends lost 3 bases at V and 1 base at J; junction bases unmatched: 3. CDR3 bases: TGTGCCAGCAGCTTCCGAGCGGGAGGCACAGATACGCAGTATTTT. Translation: CASSFRAGGTDTQYF. Looking up the rest from reference TRBV7-2 and TRBJ2-3 gives the full variable domain: GAGVSQSPSNKVTEKGKDVELRCDPISGHTALYWYRQSLGQGLEFLIYFQGNSAPDKSGLPSDRFSAERTGGSVSTLTIQRTQQEDSAVYLCASSFRAGGTDTQYFGPGTRLTVL.

The V and J genes are TRBV27 and TRBJ1-5, with D perhaps TRBD1 (5 bases). Germline CDR1 reads MNHEY; CDR2 reads SMNVEV (reference sequence). The V end lost 3 bases, the J end lost 2 bases, and 17 bases lay between the germline ends. This CDR3 comprises 17 residues. CDR3 coding DNA: TGTGCCAGCAGTTTCTCGCCCATCGGGGGAGGCAATCAGCCCCAGCATTTT. Amino acid sequence: CASSFSPIGGGNQPQHF.

The V gene is TRBV3-1 (or the pseudogene TRBV3-2), the J gene TRBJ1-1; D is unclear. CDR3 size: 13 residues. V was pared by 4 bases and J by 2 bases, with 8 bases between. Germline V gene data show CDR1 as LGHDT and CDR2 as YNNKEL (reference sequence). As DNA, the CDR3 is TGTGCCAGCAGCCTCCTTAAAAACACTGAAGCTTTCTTT. Protein product: CASSLLKNTEAFF.

This clone showed up just once. The chain employs TRBV6-2 or TRBV6-3 and TRBJ2-5; 10 nucleotides align to TRBD2. From germline, CDR1 is MNHEY and CDR2 SVGEGT. V shed 0 bases and J 2 bases; nucleotides not matched to a gene: 6. The CDR3 loop spans 17 amino acids. CDR3 residues: CASSYSYQRGGQETQYF. The CDR3 DNA follows: TGTGCCAGCAGTTACTCGTACCAGCGGGGGGGACAAGAGACCCAGTACTTC.

The V call is TRBV20-1, the J call TRBJ1-2, with D unresolved. This CDR3 spans 10 amino acids. The V end was cut by 7 bases, the J end by 7 bases, with 10 bases between. The germline gives CDR1 DFQATT, CDR2 SNEGSKA (reference sequence). For the CDR3, the DNA is TGCAGTGTGGGAGGGCCTGGCTACACCTTC. The encoded protein is CSVGGPGYTF.

The CDR3 nucleotides read TGTGCCAGCAGCTTAGCGGGCAGACTAGCGGGAGTCTCGACGCAGTTCTTC. Protein product: CASSLAGRLAGVSTQFF. This chain uses TRBV7-2 with TRBJ2-1; 12 bases line up with TRBD2. Germline loops: CDR1 SGHTA, CDR2 FQGNSA. The CDR3 covers 17 residues. V lost 0 bases and J lost 12; bases outside the gene matches: 12.

The chain combines TRBV6-5 with TRBJ1-5; TRBD1 agrees at 10 bases. CDR1 and CDR2 from the germline V gene are MNHEY and SVGAGI. With 6 bases clipped from V and 4 bases from J, the junction kept 6 bases outside the gene matches. The CDR3 contains 15 residues. Here the CDR3 reads CASRPGQGQNQPQHF. CDR3 nucleotide sequence: TGTGCCAGCAGGCCGGGACAGGGGCAAAATCAGCCCCAGCATTTT.

This clone was counted a few times. The chain recombines TRBV5-1 with TRBJ1-2; D gene ambiguous. The germline gives CDR1 SGHRS, CDR2 YFSETQ. Trimming took 0 bases from V and 2 from J, leaving 8 bases between them. The CDR3 has 14 residues. DNA for the CDR3: TGCGCCAGCAGCTTGGCCGGACTAAACTATGGCTACACCTTC. Translation gives CASSLAGLNYGYTF.

The V gene is TRBV11-2, the J gene TRBJ1-1; 12 bases agree with TRBD1. V trimming: 5 bases; J trimming: 6 bases; junction bases outside the gene matches: 13. CDR1 and CDR2 (germline): SGHAT, FQNNGV. This CDR3 spans 17 amino acids. CDR3 DNA sequence: TGTGCCAGCAGCCCAGGACCGGGACAGGGGGCTGCGTCTGAAGCTTTCTTT. Amino acid sequence: CASSPGPGQGAASEAFF.

V usage is TRBV27 and J usage is TRBJ2-1; 8 nucleotides agree with TRBD2. Unmatched junction bases numbered 7, after V lost 5 bases and J lost 4 bases. The CDR3 consists of 15 residues. Germline V gene sequence: CDR1 MNHEY, CDR2 SMNVEV (reference sequence). CDR3 region: CASSPLGGGYNEQFF. CDR3 DNA: TGTGCCAGCAGTCCGCTCGGGGGGGGATACAATGAGCAGTTCTTC.

This rearrangement joins TRBV2 to TRBJ2-7, with TRBD1 matching 7 bases. Germline V gene lookup returns CDR1 SNHLY and CDR2 FYNNEI. The CDR3 sequence is 12 residues long. CDR3 DNA: TGTGCCAGCAGCGAAACCGGGACAGCCCGTGACGTC. Translation: CASSETGTARDV.